The clone carrying this T cell receptor (beta chain) was picked up a small number of times. This record belongs to a study of regulatory T cells in long-lasting Graves disease. Sample time point: newly diagnosed GD, antithyroid drugs for less than 3 months. Generation of the TCR library employed RNA extracted from PBMCs. Graves' disease diagnosis relied on American Thyroid Association guidelines. Combining iRepertoire HTBI primers with Arm-PCR of CDR3 regions, the authors built TCR beta libraries. Via MiXCR, TCRdb re-called the multiplex PCR reads, giving one row per CDR3 protein. The repertoire holds approximately 400,000 distinct CDR3 sequences, with under 15% as singletons. This same sample was also part of a study on T cells in Graves' hyperthyroidism and ophthalmopathy.

This clonotype was sampled from a woman in her thirties with Graves disease. The starting material was peripheral blood mononuclear cells (PBMCs), obtained at new diagnosis, from a patient treated with antithyroid drugs.

This chain's CDR3 is CASSQDRGGKQYF. CDR3 DNA: TGTGCCAGCAGCCAAGACCGCGGGGGCAAGCAGTACTTC. The chain employs TRBV3-1 and TRBJ2-7; possibly TRBD2 for D (7 bases). CDR3 size: 13 residues. Germline V gives CDR1 LGHDT, CDR2 YNNKEL (reference sequence). With 0 bases removed from V and 8 bases from J, the gap between germline ends came to 11 bases.